These 9 T cell receptor beta chains originate from one sample sequenced in a study of cytomegalovirus exposure and HLA in healthy donors. Primers for the PCR totalled 60 Vbeta and 13 Jbeta. TCRdb keeps only in-frame clones here, not all; method: immunoSEQ multiplex PCR. The sample has around 170,000 clones, 60% to 80% seen once. The specimen was PBMCs. These receptor sequences come from a man in his fifties or sixties in good health and CMV-seronegative.

The genes are TRBV19 and TRBJ1-5, with a possible D match to TRBD1 (6 bases). The CDR3 covers 15 residues. The germline V gene has CDR1 LNHDA and CDR2 SQIVND (reference sequence). V shed 5 bases and J shed 1 base, with 12 bases lying between them. The CDR3 coding sequence is TGTGCCAGTAGTCCCCAGGGGATGAGCAATCAGCCCCAGCATTTT. Translated: CASSPQGMSNQPQHF.

This chain joins TRBV7-3 and TRBJ2-2, with a weak D call TRBD2 (5 bases). Germline CDR1 SGHTA, CDR2 FQGTGA. The CDR3 runs 15 residues. V lost 3 bases and J 5 bases, leaving 13 bases between the germline ends. The CDR3 loop is CASSFYGMGTGELFF. CDR3 sequence (DNA): TGTGCCAGCAGCTTTTACGGGATGGGGACCGGGGAGCTGTTTTTT.

Of note for this clone: One junction end does not reproduce the germline sequence, and a read error may be involved. The genes are TRBV7-9 and TRBJ2-1; TRBD2 aligns across 10 bases. The CDR3 is 17 amino acids. Germline V gene data show CDR1 as SEHNR and CDR2 as FQNEAQ (reference sequence). This chain's CDR3 is CSSSFTVAGGAYNEQFF. DNA for the CDR3: TGTTCCAGCAGCTTTACCGTAGCGGGAGGTGCCTACAATGAGCAGTTCTTC.

In its sample, this clone was seen once. The CDR3 protein is CSVAGQGNYGYTF. The DNA of the CDR3 is TGCAGCGTGGCGGGACAGGGGAACTATGGCTACACCTTC. This chain connects TRBV29-1 to TRBJ1-2; 10 nucleotides align to TRBD1. The germline V gene encodes CDR1 SQVTM and CDR2 ANQGSEA. The junction had 3 bases not matched to a gene; V was cut back by 6 bases and J by 2 bases. The CDR3 contains 13 residues. Supplemented by reference TRBV29-1 and TRBJ1-2, the full variable domain reads SAVISQKPSRDICQRGTSLTIQCQVDSQVTMMFWYRQQPGQSLTLIATANQGSEATYESGFVIDKFPISRPNLTFSTLTVSNMSPEDSSIYLCSVAGQGNYGYTFGSGTRLTVV.

V usage is TRBV9 and J usage is TRBJ2-1; TRBD1 aligns across 10 bases. With V trimmed by 3 bases and J by 8 bases, 5 bases remained unmatched. The length of the CDR3 is 14 residues. Germline V gene sequence: CDR1 SGDLS, CDR2 YYNGEE. The CDR3 coding sequence is TGTGCCAGCAGCGGGGACAGGGGATGGGATGAGCAGTTCTTC. It translates to CASSGDRGWDEQFF.

The chain recombines TRBV15 with TRBJ1-2, with 9 bases that match TRBD1. There are 17 residues in the CDR3. The ends lost 1 base at V and 1 base at J; junction bases unmatched: 7. Germline lookup yields CDR1 LNHNV and CDR2 YYDKDF (reference sequence). This chain's CDR3 is CATSRGGGDRDNYGYTF. Here the CDR3 DNA reads TGTGCCACCAGCAGAGGGGGCGGGGACAGGGATAACTATGGCTACACCTTC.

The V call is TRBV10-3, the J call TRBJ1-4; D possibly corresponds to TRBD1 (6 bases). Germline V gene sequence: CDR1 ENHRY, CDR2 SYGVKD. V gave up 10 bases and J gave up 2 bases, with 14 bases separating them. The CDR3 is made up of 14 amino acids. This CDR3 is CATSGGLTNEKLFF. CDR3 in DNA: TGTGCCACCTCGGGGGGGCTCACTAATGAAAAACTGTTTTTT.

This chain links TRBV28 with TRBJ1-4, with D perhaps TRBD1 (6 bases). This CDR3 is built from 16 residues. CDR1 and CDR2 (germline): MDHEN, SYDVKM. Trimming left V 5 bases short and J 5 bases short, with 18 bases between. The DNA for the CDR3 is TGTGCCAGCAGTCCACAGGGTTTGACGGGAAATGAAAAACTGTTTTTT. This translates into CASSPQGLTGNEKLFF.

The rearrangement joins TRBV29-1 to TRBJ1-2, with D possibly TRBD1 on 6 matching bases. Germline CDR1 is SQVTM and CDR2 is ANQGSEA. The CDR3 is 11 residues long. V lost 7 bases, J lost 5 bases, and 11 bases lay in between. This CDR3 reads CSATGSYGYTF. The CDR3 bases are TGCAGCGCAACAGGGTCTTATGGCTACACCTTC.